These 17 T cell receptor beta chains were sequenced from one sample in a study of blood T cell repertoires in COVID-19. Sequenced by immunoSEQ multiplex PCR; TCRdb stores in-frame clones only, minus some. The data contain roughly 100,000 clones, roughly 81% of them singletons. The sequencing sample was made of peripheral blood. All receptors come from an elderly man with COVID-19, enrolled during active disease.

The genes are TRBV6-5 and TRBJ1-2; the match to TRBD1 covers 9 bases. CDR3 length: 15 residues. J lost 4 bases, V lost 4 bases, and 7 bases had no gene match. Germline assignment: CDR1 MNHEY and CDR2 SVGAGI. DNA for the CDR3: TGTGCCAGCAGTTTGCCGGGACAGGGAGCCTATGGCTACACCTTC. This gives the protein CASSLPGQGAYGYTF.

This clone was detected a few times. V is TRBV28 and J is TRBJ2-1, with 8 bases that match TRBD1. V lost 6 bases and J lost 8; bases outside the gene matches: 3. This CDR3 has 12 residues. The V gene's germline CDR1 is MDHEN and CDR2 SYDVKM. CDR3 bases: TGTGCCAGCAGCTCGACAGGGGATGAGCAGTTCTTC. Its protein product is CASSSTGDEQFF.

The J gene is TRBJ1-2, the V gene TRBV6-6; TRBD1 agrees at 10 bases. Trimming at V came to 7 bases and at J to 7 bases, leaving 9 bases not matched to a gene. The CDR3 is 14 amino acids. Germline V lookup: CDR1 MNHNY, CDR2 SVGAGI (reference sequence). The CDR3 loop is CASTPGQGSFGYTF. DNA for the CDR3: TGTGCCAGCACCCCGGGACAGGGGTCTTTTGGCTACACCTTC.

This clone was recorded once. J is TRBJ1-2 and V is TRBV19, with a tentative D call TRBD1 (6 bases). V was shortened by 4 bases and J by 8 bases, with 17 bases between the two germline ends. Germline loops: CDR1 LNHDA, CDR2 SQIVND (reference sequence). The CDR3 loop spans 14 amino acids. CDR3 coding DNA: TGTGCCAGTAGTACCGCCGCGGGGGGCGGGGGCTACACCTTC. This translates into CASSTAAGGGGYTF.

This sequence joins TRBV5-6 and TRBJ2-1; D might be TRBD2 (6 bases). Trimming took off 2 bases at V and 0 bases at J, with 9 bases between the two ends. Germline lookup yields CDR1 SGHDT and CDR2 YYEEEE. The CDR3 has 15 amino acids. The DNA of the CDR3 is TGTGCCAGCAGCTTTGGGGGGTTCTCCTACAATGAGCAGTTCTTC. It yields the protein CASSFGGFSYNEQFF.

The chain combines TRBV7-3 with TRBJ1-2; TRBD1 is a possible D gene (5 bases). V lost 1 base and J 6 bases, leaving 15 bases between the germline ends. The CDR3 is 15 residues long. The germline V gene encodes CDR1 SGHTA and CDR2 FQGTGA. The CDR3 protein is CASSLIPGRMDGYTF. The CDR3 nucleotides read TGTGCCAGCAGCTTAATTCCAGGGAGGATGGATGGCTACACCTTC.

V is TRBV20-1 and J is TRBJ1-1, with a weak D call TRBD1 (6 bases). The CDR3 spans 13 residues. Germline-derived CDR1 and CDR2 are DFQATT and SNEGSKA (reference sequence). V lost 3 bases and J 1 base, leaving 9 bases between the germline ends. CDR3 nucleotide sequence: TGCAGTGCTAGTTTGACAGGGAACACTGAAGCTTTCTTT. Its translation: CSASLTGNTEAFF.

The chain employs TRBV7-8 and TRBJ2-7; 8 bases match TRBD2. The V gene end was trimmed by 1 base and the J gene end by 3 bases; junction bases not matched to a gene: 8. The germline CDR1 and CDR2 sequences are SGHVS and FQNEAQ. This CDR3 spans 16 amino acids. The CDR3 loop is CASSLGAAGVHYEQYF. CDR3 in DNA: TGTGCCAGCAGCTTAGGGGCAGCGGGGGTCCACTACGAGCAGTACTTC.

This chain links TRBV19 with TRBJ1-1; D not certain. CDR1 LNHDA and CDR2 SQIVND come from the germline V gene (reference sequence). The CDR3 runs 11 residues. V lost 1 base and J lost 14, with 11 bases in between. In nucleotides, the CDR3 is TGTGCCAGTAGTATAGGGCCCAGGTCCTTCTTT. Amino acids: CASSIGPRSFF.

V is TRBV9 and J is TRBJ2-7; D perhaps matches TRBD2 (7 bases). The CDR3 is 13 amino acids. Germline CDR1 reads SGDLS; CDR2 reads YYNGEE. Trimming cost V 1 base and J 6 bases, with 11 bases left between them. CDR3 region: CASSVKGGGEQYF. CDR3 coding DNA: TGTGCCAGCAGCGTAAAGGGAGGGGGCGAGCAGTACTTC. Combining the CDR3 with reference TRBV9 and TRBJ2-7 gives the whole variable domain DSGVTQTPKHLITATGQRVTLRCSPRSGDLSVYWYQQSLDQGLQFLIQYYNGEERAKGNILERFSAQQFPDLHSELNLSSLELGDSALYFCASSVKGGGEQYFGPGTRLTVT.

The rearrangement links TRBV14 to TRBJ1-6; tentatively, D is TRBD1 (6 bases). The CDR3 is made up of 14 amino acids. Looked up from germline, CDR1 is SGHDN and CDR2 is FVKESK. V lost 1 base and J lost 7, with 8 bases in between. CDR3 DNA sequence: TGTGCCAGCAGCCAAGGGACAGCCAATTCACCCCTCCACTTT. It encodes CASSQGTANSPLHF. Full variable domain (outside the CDR3, taken from reference TRBV14 and TRBJ1-6): EAGVTQFPSHSVIEKGQTVTLRCDPISGHDNLYWYRRVMGKEIKFLLHFVKESKQDESGMPNNRFLAERTGGTYSTLKVQPAELEDSGVYFCASSQGTANSPLHFGNGTRLTVT.

This chain uses TRBV4-3 with TRBJ1-4; D perhaps matches TRBD1 (5 bases). CDR3 length equals 17 residues. Germline assignment: CDR1 LGHNA and CDR2 YSLEER. Trimming took 0 bases from V and 0 from J, leaving 11 bases between them. The CDR3 DNA follows: TGCGCCAGCAGCCAAGAAGGTGGGGGGGCAACTAATGAAAAACTGTTTTTT. It specifies CASSQEGGGATNEKLFF.

This chain uses TRBV7-6 with TRBJ2-1; perhaps TRBD1 as D (5 bases). V gave up 1 base and J gave up 2 bases, with 12 bases separating them. The CDR3 length is 16 residues. The germline gives CDR1 SGHVS, CDR2 FNYEAQ. The CDR3 DNA reads TGTGCCAGCAGCTTAGAGGGGCGTGGAGCCTACAATGAGCAGTTCTTC. It codes for CASSLEGRGAYNEQFF.

Here the CDR3 DNA reads TGTGCCAGCTCACCGAACTCTGGTGGCACAGATACGCAGTATTTT. It is translated as CASSPNSGGTDTQYF. The chain employs TRBV18 and TRBJ2-3, with D hard to call. Germline-derived CDR1 and CDR2 are KGHSH and LQKENI. The CDR3 covers 15 residues. Trimming took 3 bases from V and 1 from J, leaving 11 bases between them.

J is TRBJ1-1 and V is TRBV3-1 (or the pseudogene TRBV3-2), with 7 bases lining up with TRBD1. The CDR3 totals 21 residues. The trim removed 3 bases at V and 0 bases at J, leaving 22 bases unmatched. Germline CDR1 and CDR2: LGHDT and YNNKEL (reference sequence). CDR3 amino acids: CASSHLRDRTGSLKMNTEAFF. CDR3 sequence (DNA): TGTGCCAGCAGCCACCTACGAGACAGGACAGGAAGCCTGAAGATGAACACTGAAGCTTTCTTT.

The J gene is TRBJ2-5, the V gene TRBV4-1; 7 nucleotides line up with TRBD1. CDR1 and CDR2 (germline): MGHRA, YSYEKL. The CDR3 is made up of 14 amino acids. V was pared by 4 bases and J by 1 base, with 3 bases of the junction left unmatched. CDR3 bases: TGCGCCAGCAGCCCTCGACAGGGCCAAGAGACCCAGTACTTC. Protein product: CASSPRQGQETQYF.

The chain couples TRBV14 to TRBJ2-5, with D possibly matching TRBD1 (5 bases). The CDR3 length is 19 residues. The germline V and J ends were trimmed by 0 bases and 0 bases, with 20 bases remaining between them. Germline lookup yields CDR1 SGHDN and CDR2 FVKESK. The CDR3: CASSQEPPSWGDDQETQYF. CDR3 DNA: TGTGCCAGCAGCCAAGAACCTCCCTCATGGGGCGATGACCAAGAGACCCAGTACTTC.